This T cell receptor (beta chain) appears in the sequencing data of a study of OX40 agonist ivuxolimab in advanced cancers. The wider study: With ivuxolimab, an agonistic anti-OX40 (CD134) antibody, patients were treated. Patients enrolled in dose escalation were diagnosed with hepatocellular carcinoma, melanoma, renal cell or head and neck cancer. Therapy given before enrollment (anti-PD-1, anti-PD-L1 or anti-CTLA-4) was allowed, and around 40% had some. Three patients got partial responses; one had hepatocellular carcinoma and two had cutaneous melanoma.

Produced via immunoSEQ multiplex PCR; TCRdb's table is partial and in-frame only. The table records more than 15,000 clones, around 70% of them present only once. This clone was counted once. Germline V lookup: CDR1 LNHNV, CDR2 YYDKDF (reference sequence). V was cut by 0 bases and J by 2 bases, with 14 bases left in between. The CDR3 covers 17 residues. The sequence was collected from an adult with an advanced solid tumor such as melanoma, head and neck, liver or kidney cancer. The chain couples TRBV15 to TRBJ1-3; no reliable D call. Sequences were derived from CD4+ or CD8+ T cells sorted from blood, sampled in a trial of the OX40 agonist ivuxolimab. Written as DNA, the CDR3 is TGTGCCACCAGCAGAGATGCCTCTTCGGGAGCTGGAAACACCATATATTTT. Its translation: CATSRDASSGAGNTIYF. Together with reference TRBV15 and TRBJ1-3, the CDR3 gives the full variable domain: DAMVIQNPRYQVTQFGKPVTLSCSQTLNHNVMYWYQQKSSQAPKLLFHYYDKDFNNEADTPDNFQSRRPNTSFCFLDIRSPGLGDTAMYLCATSRDASSGAGNTIYFGEGSWLTVV.